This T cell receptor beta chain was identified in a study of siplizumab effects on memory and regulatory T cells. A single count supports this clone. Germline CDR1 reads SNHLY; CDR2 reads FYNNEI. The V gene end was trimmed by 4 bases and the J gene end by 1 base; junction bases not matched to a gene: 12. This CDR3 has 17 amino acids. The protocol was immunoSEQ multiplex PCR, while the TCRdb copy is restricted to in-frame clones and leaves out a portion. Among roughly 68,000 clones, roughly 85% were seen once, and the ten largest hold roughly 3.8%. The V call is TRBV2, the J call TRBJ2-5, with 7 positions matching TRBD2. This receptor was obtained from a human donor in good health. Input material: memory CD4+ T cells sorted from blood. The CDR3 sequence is CASSGPPGGSIQETQYF. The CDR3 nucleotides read TGTGCCAGCAGTGGCCCCCCCGGGGGGTCTATCCAAGAGACCCAGTACTTC.